This T cell receptor (beta chain) was documented in a study of Ad26.COV2.S vaccination and SARS-CoV-2 variants. Looking at the study overall: Intramuscularly, Ad26.COV2.S was given either once or twice, 56 days apart.

Overall study results and limits: Vaccine recipients had higher spike-specific TCR breadth than placebo recipients.

This clone was seen a single time. Antigen unknown. Treatment noted: 19 received Ad26.COV2.S at low or high dose, single or two shots; 5 received placebo; per-sample allocation not given. Sampling occurred on day 63 after the first vaccine or placebo injection. Sequencing was performed with immunoSEQ multiplex PCR; in TCRdb, only in-frame clones are kept and a portion is missing. The sample holds about 330,000 clones, around 90% seen once. Per the germline V gene, CDR1 is SGDLS and CDR2 is YYNGEE. The V gene end was trimmed by 0 bases and the J gene end by 7 bases; junction bases not matched to a gene: 5. The CDR3 is made up of 15 amino acids.

This TCR came from a person between 18 and 65 years old who received the Ad26.COV2.S COVID-19 vaccine or a placebo. The chain uses TRBV9 and TRBJ2-3, with 10 positions matching TRBD1. The sample in question was peripheral blood, obtained in a trial of Ad26.COV2.S vaccine versus placebo. CDR3 coding DNA: TGTGCCAGCAGCGTAGCGACAGGGGGCGCGTATACGCAGTATTTT. Encoded protein: CASSVATGGAYTQYF.